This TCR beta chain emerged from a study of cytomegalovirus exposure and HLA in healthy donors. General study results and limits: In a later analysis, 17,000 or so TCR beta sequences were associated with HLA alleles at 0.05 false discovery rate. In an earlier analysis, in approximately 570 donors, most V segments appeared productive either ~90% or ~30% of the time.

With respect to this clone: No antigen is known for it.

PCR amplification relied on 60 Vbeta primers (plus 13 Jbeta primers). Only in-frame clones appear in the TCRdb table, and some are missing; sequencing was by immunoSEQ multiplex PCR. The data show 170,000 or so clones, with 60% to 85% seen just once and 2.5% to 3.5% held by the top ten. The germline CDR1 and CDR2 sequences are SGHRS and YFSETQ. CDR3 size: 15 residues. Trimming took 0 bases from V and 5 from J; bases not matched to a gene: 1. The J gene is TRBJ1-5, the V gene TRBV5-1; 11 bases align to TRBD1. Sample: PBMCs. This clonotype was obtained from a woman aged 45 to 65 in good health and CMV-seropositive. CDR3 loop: CASSLGGQGDQPQHF. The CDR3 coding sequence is TGCGCCAGCAGCTTGGGGGGACAGGGGGATCAGCCCCAGCATTTT.